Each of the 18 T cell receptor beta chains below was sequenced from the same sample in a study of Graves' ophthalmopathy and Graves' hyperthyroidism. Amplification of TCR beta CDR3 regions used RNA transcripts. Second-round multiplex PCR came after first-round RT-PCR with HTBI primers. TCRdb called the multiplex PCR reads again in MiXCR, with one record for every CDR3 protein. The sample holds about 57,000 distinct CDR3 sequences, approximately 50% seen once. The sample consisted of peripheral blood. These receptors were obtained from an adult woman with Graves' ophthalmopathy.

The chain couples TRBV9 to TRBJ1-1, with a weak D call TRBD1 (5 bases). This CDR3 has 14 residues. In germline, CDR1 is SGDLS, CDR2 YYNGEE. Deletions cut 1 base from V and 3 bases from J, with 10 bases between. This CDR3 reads CASSVSGMDTEAFF. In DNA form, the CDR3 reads TGTGCCAGCAGCGTATCAGGGATGGACACTGAAGCTTTCTTT.

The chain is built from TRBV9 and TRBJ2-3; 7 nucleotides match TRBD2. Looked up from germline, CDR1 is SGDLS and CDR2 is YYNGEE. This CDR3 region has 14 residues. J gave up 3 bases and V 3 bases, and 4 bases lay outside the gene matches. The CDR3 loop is CASSGTRLTDTQYF. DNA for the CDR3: TGTGCCAGCAGCGGGACTAGGCTTACAGATACGCAGTATTTT. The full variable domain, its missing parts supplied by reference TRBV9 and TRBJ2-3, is DSGVTQTPKHLITATGQRVTLRCSPRSGDLSVYWYQQSLDQGLQFLIQYYNGEERAKGNILERFSAQQFPDLHSELNLSSLELGDSALYFCASSGTRLTDTQYFGPGTRLTVL.

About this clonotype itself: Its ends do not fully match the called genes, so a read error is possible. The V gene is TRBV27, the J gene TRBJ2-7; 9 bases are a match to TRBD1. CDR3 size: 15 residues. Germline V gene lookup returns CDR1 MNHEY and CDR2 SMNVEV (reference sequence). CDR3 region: CASSLSGQGHYEQYF. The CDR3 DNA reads TGTGCCAGCAGCTTATCGGGACAGGGTCACTACGAGCAGTACTTC.

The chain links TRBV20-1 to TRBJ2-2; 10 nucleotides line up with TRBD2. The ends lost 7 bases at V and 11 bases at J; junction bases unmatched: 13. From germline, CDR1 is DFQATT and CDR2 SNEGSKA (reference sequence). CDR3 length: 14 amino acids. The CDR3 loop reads CSVTPGLASGELFF. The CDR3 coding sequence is TGCAGTGTTACTCCGGGACTAGCGTCAGGAGAGCTGTTTTTT.

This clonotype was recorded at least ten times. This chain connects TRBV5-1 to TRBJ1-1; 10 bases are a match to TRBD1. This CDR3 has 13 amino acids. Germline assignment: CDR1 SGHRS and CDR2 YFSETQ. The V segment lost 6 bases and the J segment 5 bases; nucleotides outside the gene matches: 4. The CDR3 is CASTRTGGTEAFF. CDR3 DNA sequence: TGCGCCAGCACAAGGACAGGGGGAACTGAAGCTTTCTTT.

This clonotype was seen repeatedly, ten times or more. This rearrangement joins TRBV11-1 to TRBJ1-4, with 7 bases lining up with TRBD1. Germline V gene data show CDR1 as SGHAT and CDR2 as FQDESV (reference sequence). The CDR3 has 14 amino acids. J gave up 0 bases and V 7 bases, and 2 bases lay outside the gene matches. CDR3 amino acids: CASKGTATNEKLFF. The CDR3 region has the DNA TGTGCCAGCAAGGGGACAGCAACTAATGAAAAACTGTTTTTT.

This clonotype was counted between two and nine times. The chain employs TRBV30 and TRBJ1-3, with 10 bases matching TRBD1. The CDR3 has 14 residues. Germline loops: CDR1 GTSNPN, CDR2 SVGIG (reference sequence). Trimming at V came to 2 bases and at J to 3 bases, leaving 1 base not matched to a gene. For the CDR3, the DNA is TGTGCCTGGAGTCGGACAGGGGGTGGAAACACCATATATTTT. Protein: CAWSRTGGGNTIYF.

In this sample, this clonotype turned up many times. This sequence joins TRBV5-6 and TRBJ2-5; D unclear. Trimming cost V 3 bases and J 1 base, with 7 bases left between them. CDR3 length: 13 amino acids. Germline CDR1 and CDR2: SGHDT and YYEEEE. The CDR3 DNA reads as TGTGCCAGCAGCTGGCAGATCCAAGAGACCCAGTACTTC. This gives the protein CASSWQIQETQYF.

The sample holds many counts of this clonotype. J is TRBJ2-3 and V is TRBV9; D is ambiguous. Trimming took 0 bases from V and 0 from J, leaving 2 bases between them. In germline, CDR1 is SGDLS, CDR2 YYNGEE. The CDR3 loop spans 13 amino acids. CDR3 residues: CASSVDSTDTQYF. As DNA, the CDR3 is TGTGCCAGCAGCGTAGACAGCACAGATACGCAGTATTTT.

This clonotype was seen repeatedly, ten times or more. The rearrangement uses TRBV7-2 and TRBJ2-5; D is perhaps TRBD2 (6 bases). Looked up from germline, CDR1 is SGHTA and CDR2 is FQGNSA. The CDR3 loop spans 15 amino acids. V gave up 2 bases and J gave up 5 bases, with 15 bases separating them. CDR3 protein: CASSLPLGGLETQYF. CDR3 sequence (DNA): TGTGCCAGCAGCTTACCGCTCGGGGGTTTGGAGACCCAGTACTTC. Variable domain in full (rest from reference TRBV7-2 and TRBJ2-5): GAGVSQSPSNKVTEKGKDVELRCDPISGHTALYWYRQSLGQGLEFLIYFQGNSAPDKSGLPSDRFSAERTGGSVSTLTIQRTQQEDSAVYLCASSLPLGGLETQYFGPGTRLLVL.

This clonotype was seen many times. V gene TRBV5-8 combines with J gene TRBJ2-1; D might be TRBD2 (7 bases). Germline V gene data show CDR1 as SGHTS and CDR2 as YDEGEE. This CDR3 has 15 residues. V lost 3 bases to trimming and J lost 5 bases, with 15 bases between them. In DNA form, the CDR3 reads TGTGCCAGCAGCTACCGGGGGGCCTCTAACAATGAGCAGTTCTTC. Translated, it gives CASSYRGASNNEQFF.

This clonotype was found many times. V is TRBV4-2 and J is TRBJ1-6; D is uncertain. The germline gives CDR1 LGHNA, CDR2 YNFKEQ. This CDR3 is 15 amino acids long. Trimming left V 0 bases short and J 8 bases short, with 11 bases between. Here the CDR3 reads CASSQDSTAYSPLHF. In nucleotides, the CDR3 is TGTGCCAGCAGCCAAGATTCAACAGCATATTCACCCCTCCACTTT.

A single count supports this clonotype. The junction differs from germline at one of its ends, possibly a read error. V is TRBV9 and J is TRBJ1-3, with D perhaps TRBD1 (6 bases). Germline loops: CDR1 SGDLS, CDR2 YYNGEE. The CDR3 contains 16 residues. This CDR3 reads CAGSVASAGEGNAIYF. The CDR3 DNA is TGTGCCGGCAGCGTAGCTTCGGCAGGGGAAGGAAACGCCATATATTTT.

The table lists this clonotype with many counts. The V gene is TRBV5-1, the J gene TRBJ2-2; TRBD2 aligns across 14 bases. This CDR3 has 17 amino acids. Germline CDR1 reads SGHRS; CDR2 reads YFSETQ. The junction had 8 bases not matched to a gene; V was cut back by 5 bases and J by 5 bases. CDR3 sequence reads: CASRHRLAGGGTGELFF. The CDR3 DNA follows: TGCGCCAGCAGACATCGACTAGCGGGAGGGGGTACCGGGGAGCTGTTTTTT.

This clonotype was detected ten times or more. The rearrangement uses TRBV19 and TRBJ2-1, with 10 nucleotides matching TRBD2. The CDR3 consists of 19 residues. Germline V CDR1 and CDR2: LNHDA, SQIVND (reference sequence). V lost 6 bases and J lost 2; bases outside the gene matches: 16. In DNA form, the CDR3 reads TGTGCCAGTAGCCCTAGCGGGAGAATGACCCAATATACCTACAATGAGCAGTTCTTC. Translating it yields CASSPSGRMTQYTYNEQFF.

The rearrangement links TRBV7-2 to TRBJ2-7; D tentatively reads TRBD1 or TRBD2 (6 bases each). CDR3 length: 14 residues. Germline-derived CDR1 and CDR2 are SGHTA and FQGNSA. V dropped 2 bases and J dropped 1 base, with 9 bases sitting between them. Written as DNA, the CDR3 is TGTGCCAGCAGCTTATGGGGGGCGTCCTACGAGCAGTACTTC. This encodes CASSLWGASYEQYF.

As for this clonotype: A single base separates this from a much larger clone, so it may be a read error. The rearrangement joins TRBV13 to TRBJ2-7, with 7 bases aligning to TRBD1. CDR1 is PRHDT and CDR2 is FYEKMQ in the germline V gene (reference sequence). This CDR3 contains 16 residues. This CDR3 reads CASSLRPGGVSYERYF. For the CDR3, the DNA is TGTGCCAGCAGCCTTAGGCCAGGGGGAGTATCCTACGAGCGGTACTTC. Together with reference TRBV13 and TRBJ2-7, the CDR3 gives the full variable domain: AAGVIQSPRHLIKEKRETATLKCYPIPRHDTVYWYQQGPGQDPQFLISFYEKMQSDKGSIPDRFSAQQFSDYHSELNMSSLELGDSALYFCASSLRPGGVSYERYFGPGTRLTVT.

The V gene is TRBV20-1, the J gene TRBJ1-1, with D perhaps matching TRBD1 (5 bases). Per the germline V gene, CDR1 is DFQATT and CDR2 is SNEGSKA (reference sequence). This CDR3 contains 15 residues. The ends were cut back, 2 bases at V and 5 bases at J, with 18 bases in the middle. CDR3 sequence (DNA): TGCAGTGCTAGACCCCGGACAAAGTGGGGAACTGAAGCTTTCTTT. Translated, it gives CSARPRTKWGTEAFF.